Listed below are T cell receptor beta chains from one sample, sequenced in a study of blood T cells in healthy people across ages. TCRdb recomputed calls from the 5' RACE reads with MiXCR, one row per CDR3 protein. Altogether 700,000 to 800,000 distinct CDR3 sequences are present, roughly 44% being singletons, with the ten largest covering roughly 20%. Specimen: blood. Every receptor here comes from a woman aged 55-69 years in good health. The conserved cysteine and the conserved F or W are not part of the CDR3 here.

V: TRBV12-3/TRBV12-4
J: TRBJ2-2
CDR3: ASTVGQGGNTGELF

V: TRBV20-1
J: NA
CDR3: SAIPGTSGGETQY

V: TRBV15
J: TRBJ2-7
CDR3: ATSRDWGEQY

V: TRBV6-5
J: TRBJ2-1
CDR3: ASRNRLAPSYNEQF

V: TRBV28
J: TRBJ1-5
CDR3: AILRGGESNQPQH

V: TRBV7-2
J: NA
CDR3: ASSPLGVRETQY

V: TRBV3-1
J: TRBJ1-1
CDR3: ASSPIIQGNTEAF

V: TRBV4-2
J: TRBJ2-1
CDR3: ASSPPTSTSEQF

V: TRBV6-5
J: TRBJ1-4
CDR3: ASSSSATNEKLF

V: TRBV20-1
J: TRBJ2-7
CDR3: SAKHGETGASIDEQY

V: TRBV27
J: TRBJ2-6
CDR3: ASSERANVLT

V: TRBV6-2/TRBV6-3
J: TRBJ2-5
CDR3: ASSYSTSGGYNEQY

V: TRBV19
J: TRBJ2-7
CDR3: ASRESGSSSYEQY

V: TRBV29-1
J: TRBJ2-5
CDR3: SVPGGQDQETQY

V: TRBV5-1
J: TRBJ2-6
CDR3: ASSLERRSGANVLT

V: TRBV7-2
J: TRBJ1-2
CDR3: ASSAGDRVSYGYT

V: TRBV5-6
J: TRBJ2-3
CDR3: ASSHGLGQSTDTQY

V: TRBV7-8
J: TRBJ1-4
CDR3: ASSLRTGTWEKLF

V: TRBV7-7
J: TRBJ2-5
CDR3: ATSMGGGQETQY

V: TRBV3-1
J: TRBJ2-1
CDR3: ASSQAGEYNEQF

V: TRBV20-1
J: TRBJ2-4
CDR3: SALGASGEVAKNIQY

V: TRBV3-1
J: TRBJ2-1
CDR3: ASSQGGDPFYNEQF

V: TRBV5-1
J: TRBJ1-2
CDR3: ASSEGQGARGGYT

V: TRBV20-1
J: TRBJ2-3
CDR3: SASSRTGAPDTQY

V: TRBV9
J: TRBJ1-2
CDR3: ASSVGQNQHYGYT

V: TRBV28
J: TRBJ2-2
CDR3: ASTSGQVGTGELF

V: TRBV5-1
J: TRBJ2-1
CDR3: ASSGGLAGGQSDEQF

V: TRBV6-8
J: TRBJ2-1
CDR3: ASSYYGLAGAIIYNEQF

V: TRBV6-6
J: TRBJ2-3
CDR3: ANSYGFSDTDTQY

V: TRBV27
J: TRBJ2-7
CDR3: ASRTRLAGASTYEQY

V: TRBV4-1
J: TRBJ2-3
CDR3: ASREADSTDTQY

V: TRBV5-1
J: TRBJ1-1
CDR3: ASSLAGARMGTEAF

V: TRBV10-3
J: TRBJ1-2
CDR3: AISEGELGYGYT

V: TRBV20-1
J: TRBJ2-3
CDR3: SASREWADTQY

V: TRBV9
J: TRBJ2-3
CDR3: ASNDVHPTDTQY

V: TRBV2
J: NA
CDR3: ASSLTGQGWNEQY

V: TRBV20-1
J: TRBJ2-7
CDR3: SARDASSYEQY

V: TRBV5-1
J: TRBJ2-1
CDR3: ASSLPAGGNEQF

V: TRBV12-3/TRBV12-4
J: TRBJ2-5
CDR3: ASSLGKAQETQY

V: TRBV4-2
J: TRBJ2-1
CDR3: ASSQDRAGRGYNEQF

V: TRBV6-5
J: TRBJ2-1
CDR3: ASSFDRSYNEQF

V: TRBV6-2/TRBV6-3
J: TRBJ2-1
CDR3: ASSYHGGNEQF

V: TRBV20-1
J: TRBJ2-7
CDR3: SAKSGSLVRTAGGTYEQY

V: TRBV5-5
J: TRBJ2-5
CDR3: ASSPYAWGETETQY

V: TRBV2
J: TRBJ2-7
CDR3: ASRKDSLEYEQY

V: TRBV6-2/TRBV6-3
J: TRBJ1-2
CDR3: ASSTGRNYGYT